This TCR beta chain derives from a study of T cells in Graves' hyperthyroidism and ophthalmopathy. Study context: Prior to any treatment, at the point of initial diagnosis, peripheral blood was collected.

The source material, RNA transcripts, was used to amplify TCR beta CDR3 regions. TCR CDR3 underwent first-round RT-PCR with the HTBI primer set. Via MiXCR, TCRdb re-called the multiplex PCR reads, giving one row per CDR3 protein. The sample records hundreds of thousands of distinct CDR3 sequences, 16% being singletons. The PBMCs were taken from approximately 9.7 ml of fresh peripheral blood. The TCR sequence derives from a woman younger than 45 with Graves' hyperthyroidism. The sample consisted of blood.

CDR3 sequence reads: CASRVSTIQGEAGNTIYF. For the CDR3, the DNA is TGTGCCAGCAGGGTGAGCACGATACAGGGGGAAGCTGGAAACACCATATATTTT. The rearrangement uses TRBV7-9 and TRBJ1-3; TRBD1 matches 8 bases. There are 18 residues in the CDR3. V lost 6 bases, J lost 2 bases, and 15 bases stayed unmatched. Germline loops: CDR1 SEHNR, CDR2 FQNEAQ (reference sequence).